The next 19 T cell receptor beta chains were all read from a single sample in a study of monozygotic twins with inflammatory bowel disease. TCRdb derives one entry per CDR3 protein from the 5' RACE reads, leaving out DNA. Its table lists fewer than 550,000 distinct CDR3 sequences. The specimen sequenced was blood. The receptors were sampled from a human donor with ulcerative colitis or Crohn's disease, or a healthy co-twin of an affected twin (not recorded which).

The V gene is TRBV9, the J gene TRBJ2-1; TCRdb picks TRBD2, but there is no DNA to check that call. The CDR3 is made up of 13 amino acids. Germline V CDR1 and CDR2: SGDLS, YYNGEE. CDR3 region: CASSVQDSGEQFF.

The chain combines TRBV20-1 with TRBJ2-7. CDR1 is DFQATT and CDR2 is SNEGSKA in the germline V gene (reference sequence). The CDR3 is 17 residues long. CDR3 amino acids: CSALRQSNRRADYEQYF.

The chain uses TRBV7-2 and TRBJ2-1. This CDR3 is built from 15 residues. The germline V gene encodes CDR1 SGHTA and CDR2 FQGNSA. The CDR3 protein is CASSWSSRGNNEQFF.

The chain recombines TRBV9 with TRBJ1-6. The CDR3 runs to 14 residues. CDR1 is SGDLS and CDR2 is YYNGEE in the germline V gene. The CDR3 loop is CASSDGTEKSPLHF.

V gene TRBV7-6 combines with J gene TRBJ2-5; TCRdb outputs TRBD1, but without DNA this stays unchecked. CDR1 is SGHVS, CDR2 FNYEAQ, per germline. CDR3 length: 14 residues. The CDR3 protein is CASSFGGRLETQYF.

V and J are TRBV6-1 and TRBJ2-4. Germline V gives CDR1 MNHNS, CDR2 SASEGT. The CDR3 sequence is 13 residues long. The CDR3 is CASSEVQKNIQYF.

V is TRBV20-1 and J is TRBJ1-5; TCRdb's D call, TRBD1, is unchecked because there is no DNA. CDR3 length equals 13 residues. Germline lookup yields CDR1 DFQATT and CDR2 SNEGSKA (reference sequence). CDR3 sequence reads: CSTRTGPNQPQHF.

This chain uses TRBV11-2 with TRBJ1-3; TCRdb gives TRBD1 as the D gene, but with no DNA this cannot be confirmed. Germline CDR1 and CDR2: SGHAT and FQNNGV. The CDR3 extends over 14 amino acids. The CDR3 is CASSLAGFGNTIYF. The variable domain in full, with the rest retrieved from reference TRBV11-2 and TRBJ1-3, is EAGVAQSPRYKIIEKRQSVAFWCNPISGHATLYWYQQILGQGPKLLIQFQNNGVVDDSQLPKDRFSAERLKGVDSTLKIQPAKLEDSAVYLCASSLAGFGNTIYFGEGSWLTVV.

The V call is TRBV27, the J call TRBJ1-1; lacking DNA, the TRBD1 call made by TCRdb goes unchecked. This CDR3 spans 11 amino acids. The germline gives CDR1 MNHEY, CDR2 SMNVEV (reference sequence). CDR3 residues: CASSSQGVAFF.

The rearrangement uses TRBV7-3 and TRBJ2-5; the D gene TCRdb calls, TRBD1, cannot be checked with no DNA. Germline CDR1 SGHTA, CDR2 FQGTGA. CDR3 length equals 15 residues. Here the CDR3 reads CASSPTGTPGQTQYF.

CDR3 protein: CASSLLDGAREQYF. V and J are TRBV5-1 and TRBJ2-7; as DNA is missing, the TRBD1 call by TCRdb cannot be tested. This CDR3 has 14 residues. The germline V gene has CDR1 SGHRS and CDR2 YFSETQ.

The chain has TRBV6-1 and TRBJ2-7; the D gene TCRdb calls, TRBD1, cannot be checked with no DNA. This CDR3 contains 12 residues. Germline V gene data show CDR1 as MNHNS and CDR2 as SASEGT. The CDR3: CASRGQLYEQYF.

This chain joins TRBV12-3 or TRBV12-4 and TRBJ2-7; the D gene TCRdb calls, TRBD2, cannot be checked with no DNA. The CDR3 has 14 residues. CDR3: CASSELLAGVEQYF.

This rearrangement joins TRBV20-1 to TRBJ2-3; TCRdb picks TRBD2, but there is no DNA to check that call. The CDR3 is 16 residues long. Germline V CDR1 and CDR2: DFQATT, SNEGSKA (reference sequence). This CDR3 reads CSATATSGTRTDTQYF.

The chain combines TRBV7-9 with TRBJ2-3; TCRdb's D call of TRBD2 is untestable without DNA. Germline V gene data show CDR1 as SEHNR and CDR2 as FQNEAQ (reference sequence). The CDR3 is 15 residues long. This chain's CDR3 is CASSHRGEWTDTQYF.

V and J are TRBV6-1 and TRBJ1-6; TCRdb names TRBD1, which stays unverified in the absence of DNA. This CDR3 comprises 15 residues. Germline lookup yields CDR1 MNHNS and CDR2 SASEGT. This CDR3 is CASSEGTGSHSPLHF.

This chain uses TRBV5-1 with TRBJ2-5; TCRdb lists TRBD2, though no DNA is available to test this call. Looked up from germline, CDR1 is SGHRS and CDR2 is YFSETQ. CDR3 size: 16 residues. The CDR3 protein is CASSSGAGVDQETQYF. Supplemented by reference TRBV5-1 and TRBJ2-5, the full variable domain reads KAGVTQTPRYLIKTRGQQVTLSCSPISGHRSVSWYQQTPGQGLQFLFEYFSETQRNKGNFPGRFSGRQFSNSRSEMNVSTLELGDSALYLCASSSGAGVDQETQYFGPGTRLLVL.

The rearrangement joins TRBV5-4 to TRBJ1-2; TCRdb reports TRBD1, a call that lacks DNA to check it against. There are 15 residues in the CDR3. Germline assignment: CDR1 SGHNT and CDR2 YYREEE (reference sequence). CDR3 residues: CASSLRGTGFNGYTF.

The chain employs TRBV27 and TRBJ2-2; TCRdb calls TRBD2, which cannot be checked without DNA. Germline V gene sequence: CDR1 MNHEY, CDR2 SMNVEV (reference sequence). The CDR3 is made up of 15 amino acids. CDR3 in amino acids: CASSLGLAGGGELFF.